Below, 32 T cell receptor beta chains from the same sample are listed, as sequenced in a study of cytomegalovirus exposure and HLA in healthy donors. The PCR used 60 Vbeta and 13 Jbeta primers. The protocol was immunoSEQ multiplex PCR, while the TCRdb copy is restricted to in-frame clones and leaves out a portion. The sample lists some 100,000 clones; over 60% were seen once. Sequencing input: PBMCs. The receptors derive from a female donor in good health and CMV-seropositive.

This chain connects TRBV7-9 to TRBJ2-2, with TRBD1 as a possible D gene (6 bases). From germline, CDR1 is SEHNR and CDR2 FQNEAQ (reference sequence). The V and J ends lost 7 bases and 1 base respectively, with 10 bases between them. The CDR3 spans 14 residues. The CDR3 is CASTLGGNTGELFF. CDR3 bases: TGTGCCAGCACCCTAGGGGGGAACACCGGGGAGCTGTTTTTT.

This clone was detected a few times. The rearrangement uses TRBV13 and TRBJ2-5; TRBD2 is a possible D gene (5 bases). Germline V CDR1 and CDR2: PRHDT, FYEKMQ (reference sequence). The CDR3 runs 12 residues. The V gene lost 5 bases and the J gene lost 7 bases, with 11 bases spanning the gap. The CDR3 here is CASSQWGATQYF. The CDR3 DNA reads TGTGCCAGCAGCCAATGGGGAGCGACCCAGTACTTC.

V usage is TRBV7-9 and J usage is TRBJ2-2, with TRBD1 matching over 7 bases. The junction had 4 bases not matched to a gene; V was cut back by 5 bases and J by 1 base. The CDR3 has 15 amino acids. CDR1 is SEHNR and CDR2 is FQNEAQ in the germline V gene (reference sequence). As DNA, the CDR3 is TGTGCCAGCAGCCCGACAGGGCTGAACACCGGGGAGCTGTTTTTT. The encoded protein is CASSPTGLNTGELFF.

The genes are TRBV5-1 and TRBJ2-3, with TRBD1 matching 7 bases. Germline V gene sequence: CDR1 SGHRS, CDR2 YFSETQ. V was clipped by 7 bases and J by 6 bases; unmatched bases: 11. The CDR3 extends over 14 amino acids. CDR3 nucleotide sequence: TGCGCCAGCCGACGGGTGCCACAGGGGGATACGCAGTATTTT. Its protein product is CASRRVPQGDTQYF.

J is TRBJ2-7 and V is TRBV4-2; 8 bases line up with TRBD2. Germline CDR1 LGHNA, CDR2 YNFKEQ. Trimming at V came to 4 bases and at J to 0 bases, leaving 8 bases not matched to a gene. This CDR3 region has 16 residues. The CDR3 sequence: CASSRSGSQSSYEQYF. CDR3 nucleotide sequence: TGTGCCAGCAGCCGCAGCGGGAGCCAGAGCTCCTACGAGCAGTACTTC.

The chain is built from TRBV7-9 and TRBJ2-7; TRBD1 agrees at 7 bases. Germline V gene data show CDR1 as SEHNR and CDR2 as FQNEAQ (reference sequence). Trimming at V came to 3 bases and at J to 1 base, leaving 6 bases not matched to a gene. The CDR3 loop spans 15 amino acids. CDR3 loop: CASSLEQGFSYEQYF. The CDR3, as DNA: TGTGCCAGCAGCTTGGAACAGGGGTTTTCCTACGAGCAGTACTTC.

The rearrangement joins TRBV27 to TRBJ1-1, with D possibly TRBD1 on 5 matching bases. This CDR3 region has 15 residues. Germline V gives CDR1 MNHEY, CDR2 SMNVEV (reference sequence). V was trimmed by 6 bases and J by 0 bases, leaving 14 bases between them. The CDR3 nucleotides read TGTGCCAGCAGCCCTGGGGCAGGGTTGAACACTGAAGCTTTCTTT. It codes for CASSPGAGLNTEAFF.

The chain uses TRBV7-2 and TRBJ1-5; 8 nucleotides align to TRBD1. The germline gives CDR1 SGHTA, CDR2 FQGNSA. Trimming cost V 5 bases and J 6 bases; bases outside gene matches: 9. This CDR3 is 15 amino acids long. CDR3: CASSRITGGGQPQHF. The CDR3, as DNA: TGTGCCAGCAGCCGAATTACAGGGGGAGGTCAGCCCCAGCATTTT.

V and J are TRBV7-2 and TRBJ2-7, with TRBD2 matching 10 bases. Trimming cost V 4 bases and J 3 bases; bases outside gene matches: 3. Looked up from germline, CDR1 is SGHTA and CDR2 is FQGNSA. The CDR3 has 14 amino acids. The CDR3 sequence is CASSWRLAGYEQYF. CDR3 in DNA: TGTGCCAGCAGCTGGCGACTAGCGGGCTACGAGCAGTACTTC.

The CDR3: CASSLLGRSSYNEQFF. The CDR3 coding sequence is TGTGCCAGCAGCCTCCTTGGGCGTAGCTCCTACAATGAGCAGTTCTTC. The chain carries TRBV5-6 and TRBJ2-1; D remains ambiguous. Looked up from germline, CDR1 is SGHDT and CDR2 is YYEEEE. V was pared by 4 bases and J by 0 bases, with 14 bases between. The CDR3 covers 16 residues.

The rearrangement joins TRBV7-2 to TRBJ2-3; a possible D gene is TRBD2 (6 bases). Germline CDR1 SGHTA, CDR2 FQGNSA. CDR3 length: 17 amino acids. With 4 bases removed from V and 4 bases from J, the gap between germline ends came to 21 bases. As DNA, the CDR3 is TGTGCCAGCAGCTCCAGTGGTGGCGGGGCCTTTCCAGATACGCAGTATTTT. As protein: CASSSSGGGAFPDTQYF.

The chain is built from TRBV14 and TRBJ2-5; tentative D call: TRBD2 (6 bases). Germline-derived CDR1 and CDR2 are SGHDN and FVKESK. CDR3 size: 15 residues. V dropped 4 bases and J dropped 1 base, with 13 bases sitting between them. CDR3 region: CASSPGVRSQETQYF. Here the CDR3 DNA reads TGTGCCAGCAGCCCGGGGGTCCGGAGCCAAGAGACCCAGTACTTC. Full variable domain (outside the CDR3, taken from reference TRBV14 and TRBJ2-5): EAGVTQFPSHSVIEKGQTVTLRCDPISGHDNLYWYRRVMGKEIKFLLHFVKESKQDESGMPNNRFLAERTGGTYSTLKVQPAELEDSGVYFCASSPGVRSQETQYFGPGTRLLVL.

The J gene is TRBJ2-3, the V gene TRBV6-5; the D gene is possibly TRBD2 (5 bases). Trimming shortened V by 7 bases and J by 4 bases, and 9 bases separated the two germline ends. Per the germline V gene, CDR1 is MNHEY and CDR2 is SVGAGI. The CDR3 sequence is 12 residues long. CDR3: CASKSGADTQYF. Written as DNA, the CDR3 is TGTGCCAGCAAGAGCGGTGCAGATACGCAGTATTTT.

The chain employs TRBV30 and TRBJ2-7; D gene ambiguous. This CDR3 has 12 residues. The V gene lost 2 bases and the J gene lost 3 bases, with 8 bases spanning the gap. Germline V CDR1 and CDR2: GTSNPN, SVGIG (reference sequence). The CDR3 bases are TGTGCCTGGAGTAAACGGGTCTACGAGCAGTACTTC. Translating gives CAWSKRVYEQYF.

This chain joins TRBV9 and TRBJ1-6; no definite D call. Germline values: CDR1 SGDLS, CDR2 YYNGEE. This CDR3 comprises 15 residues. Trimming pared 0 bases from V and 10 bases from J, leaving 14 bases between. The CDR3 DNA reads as TGTGCCAGCAGCGTAGGTGAGCCCAACCGCTCACCCCTCCACTTT. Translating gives CASSVGEPNRSPLHF.

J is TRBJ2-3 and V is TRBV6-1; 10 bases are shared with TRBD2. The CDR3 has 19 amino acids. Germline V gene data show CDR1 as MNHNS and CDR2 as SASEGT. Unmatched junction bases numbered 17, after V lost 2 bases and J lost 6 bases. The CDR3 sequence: CASSELSGRATPLMDTQYF. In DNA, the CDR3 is TGTGCCAGCAGTGAACTGAGCGGGAGGGCCACGCCGTTAATGGATACGCAGTATTTT.

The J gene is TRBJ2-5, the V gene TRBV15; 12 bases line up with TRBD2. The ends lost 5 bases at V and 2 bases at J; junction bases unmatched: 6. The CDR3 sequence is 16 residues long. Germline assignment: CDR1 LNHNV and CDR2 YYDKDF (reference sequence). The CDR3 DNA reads TGTGCCACCAGCGCCCAGACTAGCGGGGGACAAGAGACCCAGTACTTC. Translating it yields CATSAQTSGGQETQYF.

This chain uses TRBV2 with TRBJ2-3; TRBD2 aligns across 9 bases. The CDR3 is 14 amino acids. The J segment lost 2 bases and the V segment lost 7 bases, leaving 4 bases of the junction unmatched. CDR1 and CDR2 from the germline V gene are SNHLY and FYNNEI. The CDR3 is CASKTSGYTDTQYF. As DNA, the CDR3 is TGTGCCAGCAAGACTAGCGGTTACACAGATACGCAGTATTTT.

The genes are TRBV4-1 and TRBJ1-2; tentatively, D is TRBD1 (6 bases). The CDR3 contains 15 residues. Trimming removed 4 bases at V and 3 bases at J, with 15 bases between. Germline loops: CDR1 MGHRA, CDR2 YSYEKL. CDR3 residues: CASSPSGHKDYGYTF. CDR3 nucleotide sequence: TGCGCCAGCAGCCCCTCGGGACATAAAGACTATGGCTACACCTTC.

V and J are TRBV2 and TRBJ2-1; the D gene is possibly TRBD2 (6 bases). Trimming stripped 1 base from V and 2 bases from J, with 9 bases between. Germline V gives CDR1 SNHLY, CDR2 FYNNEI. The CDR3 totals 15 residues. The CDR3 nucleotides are TGTGCCAGCAGTGAAGGGGGGGAGACCTACAATGAGCAGTTCTTC. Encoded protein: CASSEGGETYNEQFF.

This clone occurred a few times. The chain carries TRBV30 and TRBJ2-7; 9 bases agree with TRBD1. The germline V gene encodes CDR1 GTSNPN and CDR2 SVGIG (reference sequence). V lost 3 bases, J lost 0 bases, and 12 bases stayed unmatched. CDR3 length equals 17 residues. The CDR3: CAWRSWTGANYSYEQYF. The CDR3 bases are TGTGCCTGGAGGTCCTGGACAGGGGCCAACTACTCCTACGAGCAGTACTTC.

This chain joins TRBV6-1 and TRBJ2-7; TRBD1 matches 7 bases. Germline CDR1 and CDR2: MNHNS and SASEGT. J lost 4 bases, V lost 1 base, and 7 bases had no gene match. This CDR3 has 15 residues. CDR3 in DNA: TGTGCCAGCAGTGAAGGACAGGGTGTAAGGTACGAGCAGTACTTC. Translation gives CASSEGQGVRYEQYF.

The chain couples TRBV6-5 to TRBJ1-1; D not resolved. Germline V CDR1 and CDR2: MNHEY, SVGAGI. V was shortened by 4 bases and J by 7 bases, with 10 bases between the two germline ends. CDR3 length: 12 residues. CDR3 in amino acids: CASSSLRGEAFF. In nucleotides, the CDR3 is TGTGCCAGCAGTTCCCTCCGGGGTGAAGCTTTCTTT.

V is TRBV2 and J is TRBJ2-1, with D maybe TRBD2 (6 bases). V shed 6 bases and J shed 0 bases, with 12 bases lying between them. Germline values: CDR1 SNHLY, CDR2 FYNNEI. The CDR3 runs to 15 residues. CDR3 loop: CASRAGLSSYNEQFF. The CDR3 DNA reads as TGTGCCAGCAGGGCGGGACTTAGCTCCTACAATGAGCAGTTCTTC. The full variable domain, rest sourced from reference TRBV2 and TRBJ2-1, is EPEVTQTPSHQVTQMGQEVILRCVPISNHLYFYWYRQILGQKVEFLVSFYNNEISEKSEIFDDQFSVERPDGSNFTLKIRSTKLEDSAMYFCASRAGLSSYNEQFFGPGTRLTVL.

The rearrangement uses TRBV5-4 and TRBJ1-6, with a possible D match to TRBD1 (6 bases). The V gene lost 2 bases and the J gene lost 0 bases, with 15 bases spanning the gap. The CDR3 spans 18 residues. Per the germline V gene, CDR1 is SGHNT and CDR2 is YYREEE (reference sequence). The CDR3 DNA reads TGTGCCAGCAGCTTTGGGCAGGGGACCAGCTCCTATAATTCACCCCTCCACTTT. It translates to CASSFGQGTSSYNSPLHF.

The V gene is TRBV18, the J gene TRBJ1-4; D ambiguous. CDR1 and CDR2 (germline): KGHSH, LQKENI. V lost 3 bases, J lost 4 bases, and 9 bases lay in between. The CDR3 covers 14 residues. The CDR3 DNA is TGTGCCAGCTCACCGGGCGCGTATAATGAAAAACTGTTTTTT. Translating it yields CASSPGAYNEKLFF.

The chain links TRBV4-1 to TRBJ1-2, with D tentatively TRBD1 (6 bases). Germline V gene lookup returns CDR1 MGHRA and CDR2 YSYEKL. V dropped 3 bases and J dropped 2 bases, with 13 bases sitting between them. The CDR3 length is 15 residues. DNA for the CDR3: TGCGCCAGCAGCCACCCCCCGGACAGCAACTATGGCTACACCTTC. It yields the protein CASSHPPDSNYGYTF.

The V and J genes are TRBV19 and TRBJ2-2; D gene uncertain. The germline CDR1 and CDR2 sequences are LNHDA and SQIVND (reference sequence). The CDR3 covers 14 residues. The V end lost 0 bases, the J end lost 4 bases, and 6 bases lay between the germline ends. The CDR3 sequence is CASSIEQLTGELFF. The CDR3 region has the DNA TGTGCCAGTAGTATAGAACAGCTCACCGGGGAGCTGTTTTTT. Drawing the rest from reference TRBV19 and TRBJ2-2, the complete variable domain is DGGITQSPKYLFRKEGQNVTLSCEQNLNHDAMYWYRQDPGQGLRLIYYSQIVNDFQKGDIAEGYSVSREKKESFPLTVTSAQKNPTAFYLCASSIEQLTGELFFGEGSRLTVL.

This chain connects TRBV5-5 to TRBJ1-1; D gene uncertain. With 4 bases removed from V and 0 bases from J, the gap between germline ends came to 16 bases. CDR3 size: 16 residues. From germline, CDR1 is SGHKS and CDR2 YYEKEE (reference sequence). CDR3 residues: CASSRASGVMNTEAFF. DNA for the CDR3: TGTGCCAGCAGCCGGGCCAGCGGGGTCATGAACACTGAAGCTTTCTTT.

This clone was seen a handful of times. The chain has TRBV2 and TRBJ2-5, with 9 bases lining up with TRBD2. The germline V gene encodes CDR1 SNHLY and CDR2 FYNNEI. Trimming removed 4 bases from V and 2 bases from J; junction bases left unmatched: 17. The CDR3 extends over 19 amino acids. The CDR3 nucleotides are TGTGCCAGCAGTGGAGTATCATCTGGGCTAGCGGGGAGACAAGAGACCCAGTACTTC. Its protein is CASSGVSSGLAGRQETQYF.

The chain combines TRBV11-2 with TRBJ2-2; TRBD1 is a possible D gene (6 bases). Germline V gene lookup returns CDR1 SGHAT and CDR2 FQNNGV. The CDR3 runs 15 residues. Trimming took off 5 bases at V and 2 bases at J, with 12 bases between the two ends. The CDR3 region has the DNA TGTGCCAGCAGCCGCGGACAGCCAAACACCGGGGAGCTGTTTTTT. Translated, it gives CASSRGQPNTGELFF.

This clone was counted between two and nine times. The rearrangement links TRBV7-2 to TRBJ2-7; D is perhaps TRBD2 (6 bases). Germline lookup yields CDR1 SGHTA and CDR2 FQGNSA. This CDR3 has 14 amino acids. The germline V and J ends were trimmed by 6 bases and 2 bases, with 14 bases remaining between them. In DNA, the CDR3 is TGTGCCAGCAGGGGACCCGGGGGTGCCTACGAGCAGTACTTC. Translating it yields CASRGPGGAYEQYF. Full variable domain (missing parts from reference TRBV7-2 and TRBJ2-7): GAGVSQSPSNKVTEKGKDVELRCDPISGHTALYWYRQSLGQGLEFLIYFQGNSAPDKSGLPSDRFSAERTGGSVSTLTIQRTQQEDSAVYLCASRGPGGAYEQYFGPGTRLTVT.